Following are 20 T cell receptor beta chains from one sample sequenced in a study of cytomegalovirus exposure and HLA in healthy donors (TCRdb year 2017). Libraries were constructed by the immunoSEQ multiplex PCR assay. The clones in this table, taken by TCRdb from immuneACCESS, are in-frame only. Not every clone is retained; where verified, under half of the shortfall comes from an unresolved V gene, and the cause of the rest is unknown. Counted in this sample were about 160,000 clones; more than 75% of them appeared once. The leading ten clones occupy around 3% of the sample. Material: PBMCs. These receptors were obtained from a man between 18 and 35 years old in good health and CMV-seronegative.

The gene calls are TRBV5-1 and TRBJ1-2; D remains unclear. The CDR3 loop spans 17 amino acids. V gave up 0 bases and J gave up 4 bases, with 19 bases separating them. Germline lookup yields CDR1 SGHRS and CDR2 YFSETQ. CDR3 nucleotides: TGCGCCAGCAGCTTGGAGTTCTCGTGGAGATCGAGCTATGGCTACACCTTC. Amino acids: CASSLEFSWRSSYGYTF.

The CDR3 nucleotides read TGTGCCAGCAGCCAAGACTCAGGCTACACTGAAGCTTTCTTT. Its translation: CASSQDSGYTEAFF. This sequence joins TRBV4-2 and TRBJ1-1; no reliable D call. The germline V gene has CDR1 LGHNA and CDR2 YNFKEQ. V was clipped by 0 bases and J by 3 bases, with 8 bases between them. CDR3 length: 14 residues.

The gene calls are TRBV6-5 and TRBJ2-5, with a weak D call TRBD2 (5 bases). The CDR3 covers 15 residues. Germline lookup yields CDR1 MNHEY and CDR2 SVGAGI. The V end was cut by 2 bases, the J end by 4 bases, with 14 bases between. The DNA of the CDR3 is TGTGCCAGCAGTTACCGGGGTATCGTATTAGAGACCCAGTACTTC. It yields the protein CASSYRGIVLETQYF.

The V and J genes are TRBV15 and TRBJ2-3; maybe TRBD2 (6 bases). The CDR3 extends over 17 amino acids. Deletions cut 1 base from V and 2 bases from J, with 16 bases between. The germline V gene encodes CDR1 LNHNV and CDR2 YYDKDF (reference sequence). CDR3 sequence: CATSRVGSQIATDTQYF. The CDR3, as DNA: TGTGCCACCAGCAGAGTCGGGAGTCAAATCGCCACAGATACGCAGTATTTT.

The chain joins TRBV28 to TRBJ1-2; tentatively, D is TRBD1 (6 bases). The CDR3 contains 14 residues. Germline CDR1 reads MDHEN; CDR2 reads SYDVKM. Trimming cost V 3 bases and J 4 bases, with 12 bases left between them. The CDR3 DNA follows: TGTGCCAGCAGTTTTGGGGGCGGCTCCTATGGCTACACCTTC. Amino acids: CASSFGGGSYGYTF.

The chain is built from TRBV7-9 and TRBJ1-2; 9 bases are shared with TRBD1. CDR3 length: 16 amino acids. Trimming at V came to 6 bases and at J to 8 bases, leaving 16 bases not matched to a gene. Germline CDR1 is SEHNR and CDR2 is FQNEAQ (reference sequence). CDR3 region: CASRAPTGGQEEGYTF. The CDR3 DNA sequence: TGTGCCAGCAGAGCTCCGACAGGGGGACAGGAGGAGGGCTACACCTTC.

This chain joins TRBV27 and TRBJ1-3; 9 bases fit TRBD1. The CDR3 is made up of 17 amino acids. The germline gives CDR1 MNHEY, CDR2 SMNVEV (reference sequence). V lost 6 bases to trimming and J lost 3 bases; unmatched junction nucleotides: 12. This CDR3 is CASSRSSGTGFGNTIYF. The CDR3 region has the DNA TGTGCCAGCAGCCGCTCCTCCGGGACAGGGTTTGGAAACACCATATATTTT.

This chain links TRBV5-1 with TRBJ2-7, with 7 bases aligning to TRBD1. The CDR3 consists of 16 residues. V gave up 3 bases and J gave up 8 bases; unmatched junction bases: 17. Per germline, CDR1 SGHRS and CDR2 YFSETQ. The CDR3 DNA sequence: TGCGCCAGCAGCTCCCAATCCGGGACAGCCGATCCTAAGCAGTACTTC. Translated, it gives CASSSQSGTADPKQYF.

This sequence joins TRBV7-2 and TRBJ2-7, with 8 nucleotides matching TRBD2. CDR3 size: 15 residues. J was trimmed by 7 bases and V by 0 bases; bases with no gene match: 8. Germline CDR1 reads SGHTA; CDR2 reads FQGNSA. CDR3 residues: CASSLAGQRGREQYF. The CDR3 DNA reads as TGTGCCAGCAGCTTAGCTGGCCAGCGGGGGAGGGAGCAGTACTTC.

The genes are TRBV7-9 and TRBJ1-4; D unclear. The germline gives CDR1 SEHNR, CDR2 FQNEAQ (reference sequence). V lost 4 bases and J lost 7, with 13 bases in between. This CDR3 region has 14 residues. CDR3 nucleotides: TGTGCCAGCAGCTCGGAGGGATTGCGTGAAAAACTGTTTTTT. It translates to CASSSEGLREKLFF.

Here the CDR3 reads CASSSPGTFQETQYF. DNA of the CDR3: TGTGCCAGCAGCTCCCCCGGGACATTCCAAGAGACCCAGTACTTC. The V gene is TRBV11-2, the J gene TRBJ2-5, with a weak D call TRBD1 (6 bases). Deletions cut 4 bases from V and 1 base from J, with 13 bases between. Germline-derived CDR1 and CDR2 are SGHAT and FQNNGV. The CDR3 runs to 15 residues.

V is TRBV18 and J is TRBJ2-1; TRBD2 matches 12 bases. The CDR3 runs to 17 residues. Germline CDR1 and CDR2: KGHSH and LQKENI. Trimming at V came to 4 bases and at J to 6 bases, leaving 10 bases not matched to a gene. The CDR3 DNA reads as TGTGCCAGCTCACGTGATTGGCTAGCGGGGGGGCCCAATGAGCAGTTCTTC. Translated: CASSRDWLAGGPNEQFF.

A single count supports this clone. The chain uses TRBV7-6 and TRBJ2-1, with D perhaps TRBD1 (6 bases). From germline, CDR1 is SGHVS and CDR2 FNYEAQ. V dropped 0 bases and J dropped 2 bases, with 11 bases sitting between them. CDR3 length equals 16 residues. CDR3 residues: CASSLAPEGAYNEQFF. The CDR3 DNA is TGTGCCAGCAGCTTAGCCCCCGAGGGGGCCTACAATGAGCAGTTCTTC. Drawing the rest from reference TRBV7-6 and TRBJ2-1, the complete variable domain is GAGVSQSPRYKVTKRGQDVALRCDPISGHVSLYWYRQALGQGPEFLTYFNYEAQQDKSGLPNDRFSAERPEGSISTLTIQRTEQRDSAMYRCASSLAPEGAYNEQFFGPGTRLTVL.

The chain combines TRBV19 with TRBJ2-5; tentative D call: TRBD2 (6 bases). Germline V gene lookup returns CDR1 LNHDA and CDR2 SQIVND (reference sequence). CDR3 length: 16 residues. V lost 5 bases and J lost 5, with 21 bases in between. The CDR3 DNA sequence: TGTGCCAGTAGTGCGCCCGGGACTGCCTCGGGCGAGACCCAGTACTTC. Protein: CASSAPGTASGETQYF.

The genes are TRBV28 and TRBJ1-2, with a weak D call TRBD1 (6 bases). The germline gives CDR1 MDHEN, CDR2 SYDVKM. Between the trimmed V and J ends, which lost 0 bases and 4 bases, there was a span of 24 bases. This CDR3 contains 19 residues. The CDR3, as DNA: TGTGCCAGCAGTTTATGGACAGCAGGGAGCCTAGGGGGGGCCTATGGCTACACCTTC. Translating it yields CASSLWTAGSLGGAYGYTF.

The CDR3 is CASSLALGGTDTQYF. The CDR3 coding sequence is TGTGCCAGCAGCTTAGCCCTCGGGGGCACAGATACGCAGTATTTT. This chain joins TRBV7-9 and TRBJ2-3, with D possibly being TRBD2 (5 bases). The V end was cut by 0 bases, the J end by 1 base, with 8 bases between. The CDR3 contains 15 residues. Germline V gene data show CDR1 as SEHNR and CDR2 as FQNEAQ (reference sequence).

This rearrangement joins TRBV5-4 to TRBJ1-2, with TRBD1 matching over 7 bases. V was pared by 3 bases and J by 7 bases, with 6 bases of the junction left unmatched. The CDR3 is 13 amino acids. Per germline, CDR1 SGHNT and CDR2 YYREEE (reference sequence). The CDR3 DNA sequence: TGTGCCAGCAGCTCCAGGGGGAGTTCTGGCTACACCTTC. Translated, it gives CASSSRGSSGYTF.

A single count supports this clone. The gene calls are TRBV27 and TRBJ2-2, with D perhaps matching TRBD1 (5 bases). CDR3 length: 17 residues. Deletions cut 6 bases from V and 2 bases from J, with 19 bases between. Germline CDR1 reads MNHEY; CDR2 reads SMNVEV (reference sequence). CDR3 amino acids: CASSWLTRQRNTGELFF. For the CDR3, the DNA is TGTGCCAGCAGCTGGCTTACTCGACAGCGCAACACCGGGGAGCTGTTTTTT.

This clone was seen once. This sequence joins TRBV6-5 and TRBJ1-2; perhaps TRBD1 as D (6 bases). In germline, CDR1 is MNHEY, CDR2 SVGAGI. V lost 6 bases and J lost 3, with 8 bases in between. The CDR3 totals 12 residues. Here the CDR3 DNA reads TGTGCCAGCAGGGACAGCCACTATGGCTACACCTTC. Encoded protein: CASRDSHYGYTF.

This chain connects TRBV4-1 to TRBJ1-1; D is ambiguous. Per germline, CDR1 MGHRA and CDR2 YSYEKL. V lost 0 bases to trimming and J lost 5 bases, with 13 bases between them. This CDR3 contains 15 residues. CDR3 protein: CASSQDSSGGTEAFF. In DNA form, the CDR3 reads TGCGCCAGCAGCCAAGACTCGAGCGGAGGGACTGAAGCTTTCTTT.